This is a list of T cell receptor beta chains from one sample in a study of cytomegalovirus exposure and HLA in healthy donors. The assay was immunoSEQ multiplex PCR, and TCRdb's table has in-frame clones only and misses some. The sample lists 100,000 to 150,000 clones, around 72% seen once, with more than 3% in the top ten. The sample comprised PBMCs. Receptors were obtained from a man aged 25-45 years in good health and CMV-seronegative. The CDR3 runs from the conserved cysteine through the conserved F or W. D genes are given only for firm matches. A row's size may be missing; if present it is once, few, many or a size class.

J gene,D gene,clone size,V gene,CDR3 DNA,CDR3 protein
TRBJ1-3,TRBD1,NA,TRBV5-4,TGTGCCAGCAGCCGACAGGGTTATGGAAACACCATATATTTT,CASSRQGYGNTIYF
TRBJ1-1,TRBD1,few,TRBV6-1,TGTGCCAGCAGTGCACGACAGGGGCACACTGAAGCTTTCTTT,CASSARQGHTEAFF
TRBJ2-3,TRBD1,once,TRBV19,TGTGCCAGTAGCACCCAGACAGGGCCAGATACGCAGTATTTT,CASSTQTGPDTQYF
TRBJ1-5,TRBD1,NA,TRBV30,TGTGCCTGGAGTGAGGGACAGTTCAATCAGCCCCAGCATTTT,CAWSEGQFNQPQHF
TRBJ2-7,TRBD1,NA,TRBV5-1,TGCGCCAGCAGCCCCCAAGCTGGACAGGGCCACTACGAGCAGTACTTC,CASSPQAGQGHYEQYF
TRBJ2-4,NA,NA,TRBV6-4,TGTGCCAGCAGTGCCTCTGGGCTAGACGTGGGGGGAGCCAAAAACATTCAGTACTTC,CASSASGLDVGGAKNIQYF
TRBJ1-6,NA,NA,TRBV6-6,TGTGCCAGCAGTTACGCAGGGGTTAATTCACCCCTCCACTTT,CASSYAGVNSPLHF
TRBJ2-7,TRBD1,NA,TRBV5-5,TGTGCCAGCAGCTTGGGGGACAGCTCCTACGAGCAGTACTTC,CASSLGDSSYEQYF
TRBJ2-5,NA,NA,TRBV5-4,TGTGCCAGCATCGCTGGACCCGGGGGGCTGGGAGAGACCCAGTACTTC,CASIAGPGGLGETQYF
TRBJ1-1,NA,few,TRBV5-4,TGTGCCAGCAGCTTGGGGCAGGACACTGAAGCTTTCTTT,CASSLGQDTEAFF
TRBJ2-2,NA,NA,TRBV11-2,TGTGCCAGCAGCTTTGTTCCGGACACTTACACCGGGGAGCTGTTTTTT,CASSFVPDTYTGELFF
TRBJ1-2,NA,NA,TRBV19,TGTGCCAGTAATGGCAGGGGTTGGTTAGACTATGGCTACACCTTC,CASNGRGWLDYGYTF
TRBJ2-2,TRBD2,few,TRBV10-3,TGTGCCATCAGTGAGCTGGCTAGCGGGGGCTACACCGGGGAGCTGTTTTTT,CAISELASGGYTGELFF
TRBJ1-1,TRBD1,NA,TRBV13,TGTGCCAGCAGCTTATTGGGGCTTGGACAGGGGAAAATGAGCACTGAAGCTTTCTTT,CASSLLGLGQGKMSTEAFF
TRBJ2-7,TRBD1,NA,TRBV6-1,TGTGCCAGCAGTAGATTCCAGGGGGCATACGAGCAGTACTTC,CASSRFQGAYEQYF
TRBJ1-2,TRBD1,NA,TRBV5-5,TGTGCCAGCAGCTTGGCCCCAGGGGGCCACGATGGCTACACCTTC,CASSLAPGGHDGYTF
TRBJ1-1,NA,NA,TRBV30,TGTGCCTGGATGATGGGGGCGAACACTGAAGCTTTCTTT,CAWMMGANTEAFF
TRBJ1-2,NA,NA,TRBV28,TGTGCCAGCAGCTCCGGACAGACTGAAGATCACTATGGCTACACCTTC,CASSSGQTEDHYGYTF
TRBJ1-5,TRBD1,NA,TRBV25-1,TGTGCCAGCAGTGATGGACAGGGTGATCAGCCCCAGCATTTT,CASSDGQGDQPQHF
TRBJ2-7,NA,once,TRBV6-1,TGTGCCAGCAGGCCAACAGGGTGGACCTACGAGCAGTACTTC,CASRPTGWTYEQYF
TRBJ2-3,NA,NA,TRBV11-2,TGTGCCAGCAGCCCGCCCGGGGCGGGGATAAGCACAGATACGCAGTATTTT,CASSPPGAGISTDTQYF
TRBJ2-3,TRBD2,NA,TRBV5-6,TGTGCCGGCAAACTAGCGTCGTGGAACACAGATACGCAGTATTTT,CAGKLASWNTDTQYF